The text below deals with one T cell receptor beta chain. These data belong to a study of blood T cell repertoires in COVID-19. Study at large: Researchers got acute and convalescent COVID-19 samples from the United States, Italy and Spain. T cells, B-cell-depleted T cells, or PBMCs supplied cDNA or gDNA.

CDR3 size: 14 residues. In germline, CDR1 is SNHLY, CDR2 FYNNEI. V was cut by 6 bases and J by 4 bases, with 16 bases left in between. The data were produced by immunoSEQ multiplex PCR, yet TCRdb's version contains in-frame clones alone and is incomplete. The sample shows roughly 360,000 clones, 70% to 90% of them seen only once. The receptor was derived from a woman in her 30s with acute COVID-19. The rearrangement links TRBV2 to TRBJ2-7; TRBD2 is a possible D gene (6 bases). What was sequenced was PBMCs or T cells enriched from blood (not recorded which). The CDR3 loop reads CASRIFGGRYEQYF. In DNA form, the CDR3 reads TGTGCCAGCAGGATTTTCGGGGGTAGGTACGAGCAGTACTTC.